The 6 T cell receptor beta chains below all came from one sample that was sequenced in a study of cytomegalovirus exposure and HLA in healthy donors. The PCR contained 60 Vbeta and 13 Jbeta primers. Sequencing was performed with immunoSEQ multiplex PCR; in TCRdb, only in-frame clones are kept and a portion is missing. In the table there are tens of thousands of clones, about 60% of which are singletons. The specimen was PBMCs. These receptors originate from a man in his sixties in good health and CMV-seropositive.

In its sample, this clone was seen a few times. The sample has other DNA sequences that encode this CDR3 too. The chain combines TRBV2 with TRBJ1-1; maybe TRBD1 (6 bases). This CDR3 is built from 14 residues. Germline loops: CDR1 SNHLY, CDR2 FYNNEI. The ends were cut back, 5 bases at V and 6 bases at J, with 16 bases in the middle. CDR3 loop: CASSLFREGAEAFF. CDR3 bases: TGTGCCAGCAGTTTATTCAGGGAGGGGGCTGAAGCTTTCTTT.

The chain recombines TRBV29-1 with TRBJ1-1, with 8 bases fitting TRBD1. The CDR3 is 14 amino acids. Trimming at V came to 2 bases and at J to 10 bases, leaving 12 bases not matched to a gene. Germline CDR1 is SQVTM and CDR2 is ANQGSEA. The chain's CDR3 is CSVETTGEVWGAFF. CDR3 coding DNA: TGCAGCGTTGAAACGACAGGGGAGGTTTGGGGAGCTTTCTTT. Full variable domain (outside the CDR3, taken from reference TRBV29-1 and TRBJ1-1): SAVISQKPSRDICQRGTSLTIQCQVDSQVTMMFWYRQQPGQSLTLIATANQGSEATYESGFVIDKFPISRPNLTFSTLTVSNMSPEDSSIYLCSVETTGEVWGAFFGQGTRLTVV.

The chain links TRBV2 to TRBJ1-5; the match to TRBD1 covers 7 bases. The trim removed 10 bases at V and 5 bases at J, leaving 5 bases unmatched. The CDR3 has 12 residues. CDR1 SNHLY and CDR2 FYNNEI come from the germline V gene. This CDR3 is CATGQGDQPQHF. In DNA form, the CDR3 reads TGTGCCACGGGTCAGGGGGATCAGCCCCAGCATTTT.

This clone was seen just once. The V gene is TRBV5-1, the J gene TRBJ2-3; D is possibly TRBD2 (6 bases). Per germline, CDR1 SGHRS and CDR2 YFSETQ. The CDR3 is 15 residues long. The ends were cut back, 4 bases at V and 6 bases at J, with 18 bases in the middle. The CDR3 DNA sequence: TGCGCCAGCAGCCCCCAGCCGGGAGTAAAGGATACGCAGTATTTT. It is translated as CASSPQPGVKDTQYF.

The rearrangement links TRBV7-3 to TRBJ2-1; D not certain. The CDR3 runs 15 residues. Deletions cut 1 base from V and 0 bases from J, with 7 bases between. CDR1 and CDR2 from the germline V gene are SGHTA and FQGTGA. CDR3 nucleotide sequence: TGTGCCAGCAGCTTAATCGCTAGCTCCTACAATGAGCAGTTCTTC. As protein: CASSLIASSYNEQFF.

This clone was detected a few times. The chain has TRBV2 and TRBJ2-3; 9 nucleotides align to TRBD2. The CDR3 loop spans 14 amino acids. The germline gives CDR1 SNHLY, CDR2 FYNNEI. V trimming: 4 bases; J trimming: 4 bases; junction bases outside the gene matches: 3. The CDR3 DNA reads TGTGCCAGCAGTGTAGCGGGAGTCCCAGATACGCAGTATTTT. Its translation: CASSVAGVPDTQYF.